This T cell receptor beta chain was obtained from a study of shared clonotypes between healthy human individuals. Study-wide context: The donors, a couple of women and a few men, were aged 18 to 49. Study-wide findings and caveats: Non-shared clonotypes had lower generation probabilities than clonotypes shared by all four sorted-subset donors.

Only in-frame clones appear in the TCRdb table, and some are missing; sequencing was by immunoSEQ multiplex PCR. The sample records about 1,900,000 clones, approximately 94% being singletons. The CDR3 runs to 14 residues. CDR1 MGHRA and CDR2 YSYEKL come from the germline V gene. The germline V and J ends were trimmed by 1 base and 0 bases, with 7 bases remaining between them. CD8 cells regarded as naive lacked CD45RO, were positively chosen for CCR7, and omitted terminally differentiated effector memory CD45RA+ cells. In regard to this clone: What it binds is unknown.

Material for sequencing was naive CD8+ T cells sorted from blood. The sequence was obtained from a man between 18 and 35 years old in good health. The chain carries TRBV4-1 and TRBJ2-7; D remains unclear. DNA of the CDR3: TGCGCCAGCAGCCAAGTAAAGGGCTCCTACGAGCAGTACTTC. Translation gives CASSQVKGSYEQYF.